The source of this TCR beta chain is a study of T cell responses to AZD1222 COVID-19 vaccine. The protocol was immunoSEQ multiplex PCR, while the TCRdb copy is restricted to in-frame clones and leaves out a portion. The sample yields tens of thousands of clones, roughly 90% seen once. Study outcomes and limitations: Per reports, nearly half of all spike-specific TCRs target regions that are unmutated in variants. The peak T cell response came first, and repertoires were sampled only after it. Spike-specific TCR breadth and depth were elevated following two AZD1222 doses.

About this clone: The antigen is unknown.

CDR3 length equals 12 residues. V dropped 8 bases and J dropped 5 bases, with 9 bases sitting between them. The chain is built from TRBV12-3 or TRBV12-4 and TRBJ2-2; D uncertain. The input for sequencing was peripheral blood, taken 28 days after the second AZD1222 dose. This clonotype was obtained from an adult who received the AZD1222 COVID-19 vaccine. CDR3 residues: CASFHETGELFF. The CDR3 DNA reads TGTGCCAGCTTTCATGAGACCGGGGAGCTGTTTTTT.